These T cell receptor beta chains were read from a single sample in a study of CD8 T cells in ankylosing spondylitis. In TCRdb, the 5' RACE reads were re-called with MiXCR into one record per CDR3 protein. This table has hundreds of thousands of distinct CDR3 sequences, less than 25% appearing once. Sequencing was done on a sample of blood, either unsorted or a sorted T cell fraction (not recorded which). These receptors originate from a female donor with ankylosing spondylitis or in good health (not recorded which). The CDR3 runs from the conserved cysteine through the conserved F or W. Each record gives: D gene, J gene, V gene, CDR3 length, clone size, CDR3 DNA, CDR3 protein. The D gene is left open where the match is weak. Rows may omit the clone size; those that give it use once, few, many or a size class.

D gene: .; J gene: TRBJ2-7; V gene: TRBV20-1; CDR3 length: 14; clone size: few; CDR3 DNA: TGCAGTGCCCTTGACAGTGCCCTAAGAACGATGTGGTACTTC; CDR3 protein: CSALDSALRTMWYF
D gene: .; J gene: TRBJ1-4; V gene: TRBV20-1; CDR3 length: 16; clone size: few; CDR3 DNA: TGCAGTGCTAGAAAACGGCTCGGGGGCTGGGATGAAAAACTGTTTTTT; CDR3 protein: CSARKRLGGWDEKLFF
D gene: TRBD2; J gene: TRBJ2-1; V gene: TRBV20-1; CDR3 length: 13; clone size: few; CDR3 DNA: TGCAGTGGAGGGCCTAGCGGGAGTAATGAGCAGTTCTTC; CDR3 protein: CSGGPSGSNEQFF
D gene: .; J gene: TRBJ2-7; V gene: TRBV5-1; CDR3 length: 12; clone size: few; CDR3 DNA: TGCGCCAGCACATCGCCGGTGGACGAGCAGTACTTC; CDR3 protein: CASTSPVDEQYF
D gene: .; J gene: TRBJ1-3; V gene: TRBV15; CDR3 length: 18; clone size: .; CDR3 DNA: TGTGCCACCAGCAGAGCGTTGGGAGCGGCCATTACTGGAAACACCATATATTTT; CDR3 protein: CATSRALGAAITGNTIYF
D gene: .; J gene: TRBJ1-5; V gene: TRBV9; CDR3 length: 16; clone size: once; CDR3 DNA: TGTGCCAGCAGCGTAGGGGAGATGTCGCCCTATCAGCCCCAGCATTTT; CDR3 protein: CASSVGEMSPYQPQHF
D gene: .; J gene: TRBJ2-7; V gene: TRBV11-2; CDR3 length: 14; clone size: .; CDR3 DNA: TGTGCCAGCAGCTTTCAATCTCGGTGGGGCGAGCAGTACTTC; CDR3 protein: CASSFQSRWGEQYF
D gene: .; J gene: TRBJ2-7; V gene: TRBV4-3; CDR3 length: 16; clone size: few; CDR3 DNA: TGCGCCAGCAGATCATACATTGGGCATGAGGGGGACGAGCAGTACTTC; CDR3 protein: CASRSYIGHEGDEQYF
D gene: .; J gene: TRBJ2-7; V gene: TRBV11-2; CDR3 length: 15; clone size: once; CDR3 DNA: TGTGCCAGCAGCTTGCCGGGACCTACTACGGGCGAGCAGTACTTC; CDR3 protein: CASSLPGPTTGEQYF
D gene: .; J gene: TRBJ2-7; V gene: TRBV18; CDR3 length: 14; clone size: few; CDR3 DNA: TGTGCCAGCTCACCTTCCGCGCGGTCCTACGAGCAGTACTTC; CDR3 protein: CASSPSARSYEQYF
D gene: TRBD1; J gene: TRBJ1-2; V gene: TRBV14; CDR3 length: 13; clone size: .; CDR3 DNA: TGTGCCAGCAGCTTACAGACAGGGTATGGCTACACCTTC; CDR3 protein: CASSLQTGYGYTF
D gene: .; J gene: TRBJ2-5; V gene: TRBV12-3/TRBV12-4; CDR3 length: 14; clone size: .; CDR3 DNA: TGTGCCAGCAGTTTAGGGTCGATAGGGAAGACCCAGTACTTC; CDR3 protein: CASSLGSIGKTQYF
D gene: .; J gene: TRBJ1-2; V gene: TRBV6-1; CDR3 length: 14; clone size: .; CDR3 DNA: TGTGCCAGCAGGGGCCTACGAGTTAACTATGGCTACACCTTC; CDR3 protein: CASRGLRVNYGYTF
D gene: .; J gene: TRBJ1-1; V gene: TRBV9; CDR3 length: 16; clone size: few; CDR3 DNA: TGTGCCAGCAGCGTATCTCCGAGCTTAATGAACACTGAAGCTTTCTTT; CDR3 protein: CASSVSPSLMNTEAFF